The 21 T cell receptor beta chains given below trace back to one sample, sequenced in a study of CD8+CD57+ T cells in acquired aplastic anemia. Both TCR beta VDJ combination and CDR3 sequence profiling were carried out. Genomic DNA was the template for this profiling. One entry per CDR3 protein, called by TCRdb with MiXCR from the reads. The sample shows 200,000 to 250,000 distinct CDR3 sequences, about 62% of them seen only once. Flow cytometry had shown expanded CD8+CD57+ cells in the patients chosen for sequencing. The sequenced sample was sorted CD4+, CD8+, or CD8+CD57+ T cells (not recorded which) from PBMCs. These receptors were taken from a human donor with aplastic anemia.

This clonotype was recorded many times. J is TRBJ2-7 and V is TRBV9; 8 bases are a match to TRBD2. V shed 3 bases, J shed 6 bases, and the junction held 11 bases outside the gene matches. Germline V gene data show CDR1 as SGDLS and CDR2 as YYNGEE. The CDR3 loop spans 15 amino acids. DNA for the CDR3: TGTGCCAGCAGCGCCACTAGCGGAGTACTTGGCGAGCAGTACTTC. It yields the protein CASSATSGVLGEQYF.

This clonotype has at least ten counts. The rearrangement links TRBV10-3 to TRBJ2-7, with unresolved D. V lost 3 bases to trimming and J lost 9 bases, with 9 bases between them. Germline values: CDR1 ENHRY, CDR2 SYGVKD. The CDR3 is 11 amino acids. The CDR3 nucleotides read TGTGCCATCAGTGACCGTATCGGGCAGTACTTC. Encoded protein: CAISDRIGQYF.

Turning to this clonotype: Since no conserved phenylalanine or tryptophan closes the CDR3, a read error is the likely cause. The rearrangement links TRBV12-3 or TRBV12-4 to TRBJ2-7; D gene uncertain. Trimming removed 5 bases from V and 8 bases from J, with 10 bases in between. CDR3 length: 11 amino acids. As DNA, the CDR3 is TGTGCCAGCAGTGAAACGGACCAGCAGTACCTC. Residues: CASSETDQQYL.

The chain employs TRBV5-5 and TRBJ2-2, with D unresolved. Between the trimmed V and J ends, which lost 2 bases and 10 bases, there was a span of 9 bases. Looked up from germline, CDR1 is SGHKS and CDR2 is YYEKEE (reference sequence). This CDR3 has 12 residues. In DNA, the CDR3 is TGTGCCAGCAGCTTAGTTTGGCAGGAGCTGTTTTTT. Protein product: CASSLVWQELFF.

CDR3 in DNA: TGTGCCAGCAGCGTAGGGGCAGTATCTAATGAAAAACTGTTTTTT. Protein product: CASSVGAVSNEKLFF. V and J are TRBV9 and TRBJ1-4; D ambiguous. The CDR3 sequence is 15 residues long. Germline values: CDR1 SGDLS, CDR2 YYNGEE. Between the trimmed V and J ends, which lost 0 bases and 3 bases, there was a span of 9 bases. Full variable domain (rest looked up from reference TRBV9 and TRBJ1-4): DSGVTQTPKHLITATGQRVTLRCSPRSGDLSVYWYQQSLDQGLQFLIQYYNGEERAKGNILERFSAQQFPDLHSELNLSSLELGDSALYFCASSVGAVSNEKLFFGSGTQLSVL.

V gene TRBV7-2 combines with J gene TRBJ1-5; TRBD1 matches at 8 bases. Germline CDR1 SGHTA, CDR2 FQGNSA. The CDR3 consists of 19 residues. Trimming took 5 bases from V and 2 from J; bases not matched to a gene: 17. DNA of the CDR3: TGTGCCAGCAGCAAGAGACCACAGGGGGGGACGCTGGGCAATCAGCCCCAGCATTTT. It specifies CASSKRPQGGTLGNQPQHF.

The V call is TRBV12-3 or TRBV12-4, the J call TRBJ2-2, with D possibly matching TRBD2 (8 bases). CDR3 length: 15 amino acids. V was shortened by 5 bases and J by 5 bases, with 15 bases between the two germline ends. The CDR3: CASSVRGTRTGELFF. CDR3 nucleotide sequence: TGTGCCAGCAGTGTCAGGGGGACTAGGACCGGGGAGCTGTTTTTT.

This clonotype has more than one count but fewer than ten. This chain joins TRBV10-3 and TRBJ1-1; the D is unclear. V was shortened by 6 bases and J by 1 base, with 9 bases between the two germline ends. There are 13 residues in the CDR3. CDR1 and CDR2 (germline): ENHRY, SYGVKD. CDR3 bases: TGTGCCATCAGGGAGGCACAGAACACTGAAGCTTTCTTT. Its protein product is CAIREAQNTEAFF.

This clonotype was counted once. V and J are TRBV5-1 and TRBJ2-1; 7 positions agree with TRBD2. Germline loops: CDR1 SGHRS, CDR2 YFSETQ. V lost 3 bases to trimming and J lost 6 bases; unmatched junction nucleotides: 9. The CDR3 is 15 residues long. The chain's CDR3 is CASSSGSGKGNEQFF. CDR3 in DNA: TGCGCCAGCAGCTCTGGCAGCGGGAAGGGCAATGAGCAGTTCTTC.

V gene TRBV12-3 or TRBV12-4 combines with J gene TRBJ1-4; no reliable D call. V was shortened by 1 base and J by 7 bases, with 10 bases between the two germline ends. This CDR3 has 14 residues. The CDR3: CASSLVASVEKLFF. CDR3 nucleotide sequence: TGTGCCAGCAGTTTAGTGGCAAGCGTTGAAAAACTGTTTTTT.

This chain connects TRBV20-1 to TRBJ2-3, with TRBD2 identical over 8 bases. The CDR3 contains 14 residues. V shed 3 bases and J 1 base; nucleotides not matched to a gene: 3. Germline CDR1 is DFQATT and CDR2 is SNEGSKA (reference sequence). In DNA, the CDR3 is TGCAGTGCTAGGCCTAGCGGGCGCACAGATACGCAGTATTTT. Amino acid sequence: CSARPSGRTDTQYF.

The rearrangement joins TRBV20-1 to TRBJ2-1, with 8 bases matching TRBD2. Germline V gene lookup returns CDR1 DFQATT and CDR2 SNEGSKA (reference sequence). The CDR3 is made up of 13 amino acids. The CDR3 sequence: CSPAGGGLNEQFF. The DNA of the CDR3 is TGCTCTCCCGCCGGCGGGGGGTTGAATGAGCAGTTCTTC.

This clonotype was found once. The CDR3 region is CAAGLAGGNEQFF. DNA of the CDR3: TGTGCCGCAGGACTAGCGGGAGGAAATGAGCAGTTCTTC. The chain recombines TRBV6-1 with TRBJ2-1; 14 bases line up with TRBD2. This CDR3 contains 13 residues. V was clipped by 11 bases and J by 7 bases; unmatched bases: 4. CDR1 and CDR2 (germline): MNHNS, SASEGT.

The CDR3 loop reads CASSLANNSPLHF. DNA of the CDR3: TGTGCCAGCAGCTTAGCGAATAATTCACCCCTCCACTTT. The rearrangement joins TRBV11-2 to TRBJ1-6; D call uncertain. V was clipped by 1 base and J by 5 bases, with 3 bases between them. The CDR3 sequence is 13 residues long. CDR1 is SGHAT, CDR2 FQNNGV, per germline. The complete variable domain, with remaining parts taken from reference TRBV11-2 and TRBJ1-6, reads EAGVAQSPRYKIIEKRQSVAFWCNPISGHATLYWYQQILGQGPKLLIQFQNNGVVDDSQLPKDRFSAERLKGVDSTLKIQPAKLEDSAVYLCASSLANNSPLHFGNGTRLTVT.

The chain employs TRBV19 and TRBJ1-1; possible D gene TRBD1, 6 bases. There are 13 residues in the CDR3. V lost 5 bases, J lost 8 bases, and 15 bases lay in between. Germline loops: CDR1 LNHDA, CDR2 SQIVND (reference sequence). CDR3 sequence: CASSPFQGQEAFF. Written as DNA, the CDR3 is TGTGCCAGTAGTCCTTTTCAGGGGCAGGAAGCTTTCTTT.

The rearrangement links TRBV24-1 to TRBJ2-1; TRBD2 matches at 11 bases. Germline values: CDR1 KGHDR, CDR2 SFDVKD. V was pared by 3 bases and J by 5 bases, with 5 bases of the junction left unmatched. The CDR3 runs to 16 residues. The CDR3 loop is CATSDRGLAENNEQFF. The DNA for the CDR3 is TGTGCCACCAGTGATAGGGGACTAGCGGAAAACAATGAGCAGTTCTTC.

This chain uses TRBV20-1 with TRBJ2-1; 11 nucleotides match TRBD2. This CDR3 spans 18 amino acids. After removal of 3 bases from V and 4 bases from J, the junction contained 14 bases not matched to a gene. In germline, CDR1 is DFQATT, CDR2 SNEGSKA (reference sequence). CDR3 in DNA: TGCAGTGCTAGGGCCAGGGAAAGGGGACTAGCGGTGTACAATGAGCAGTTCTTC. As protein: CSARARERGLAVYNEQFF.

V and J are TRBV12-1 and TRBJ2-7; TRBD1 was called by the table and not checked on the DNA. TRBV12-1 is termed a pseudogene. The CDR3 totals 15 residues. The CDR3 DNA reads TGTGCCAGCAGCTTTTGGCGGGGGCACTCCTACGAGCAGTACTTC. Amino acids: CASSFWRGHSYEQYF.

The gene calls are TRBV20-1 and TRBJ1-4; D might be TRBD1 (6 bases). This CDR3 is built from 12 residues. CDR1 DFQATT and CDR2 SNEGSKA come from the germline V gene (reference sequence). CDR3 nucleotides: TGCGCGGGGGCAGATATGAATGAAAAACTGTTTTTT. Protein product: CAGADMNEKLFF.

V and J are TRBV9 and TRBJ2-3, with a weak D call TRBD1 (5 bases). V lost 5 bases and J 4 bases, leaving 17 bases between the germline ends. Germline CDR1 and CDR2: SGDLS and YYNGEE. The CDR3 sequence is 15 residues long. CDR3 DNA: TGTGCCAGCAGTGAACAAGGGGCGGATGCAGATACGCAGTATTTT. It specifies CASSEQGADADTQYF.

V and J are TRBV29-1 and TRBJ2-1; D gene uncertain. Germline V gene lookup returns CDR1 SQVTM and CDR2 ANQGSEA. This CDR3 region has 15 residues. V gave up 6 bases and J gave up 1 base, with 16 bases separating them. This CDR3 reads CSVEKTVISYNEQFF. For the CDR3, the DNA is TGCAGCGTAGAAAAAACAGTAATTTCCTACAATGAGCAGTTCTTC.